One and the same sample provided the 22 T cell receptor beta chains below, sequenced in a study of T-cell reconstitution after alpha-beta-depleted transplantation in children. Findings and limits, study-wide: One year post-transplant, T-cell counts and diversity were largely derived from T cells produced anew.

Antigen specificity for these receptors is unknown. Preparation of the TCRbeta library involved a method that used unique molecular identifiers. TCRdb reprocessed the PCR reads via MiXCR and lists one record per CDR3 protein. In the table there are approximately 300,000 distinct CDR3 sequences, over 7.5% of which are singletons. Sequenced here: peripheral blood, sampled 360 days after TCRalphabeta/CD19-depleted stem cell transplant. Receptors originate from a female patient between 2 and 15 years old who had a stem cell transplant for Fanconi anemia, so the T cells may come from the graft donor.

The sample holds many counts of this clonotype. This chain joins TRBV20-1 and TRBJ1-4; possible D gene TRBD1, 5 bases. This CDR3 has 14 residues. V was trimmed by 0 bases and J by 4 bases, leaving 9 bases between them. Germline-derived CDR1 and CDR2 are DFQATT and SNEGSKA (reference sequence). CDR3 protein: CSARDRQSNEKLFF. In DNA form, the CDR3 reads TGCAGTGCTAGAGATCGACAGAGTAATGAAAAACTGTTTTTT.

Regarding this clonotype: The junction shows a germline mismatch at one end, possibly a read error. V usage is TRBV11-2 and J usage is TRBJ1-4; TRBD1 matches at 8 bases. Germline V gene data show CDR1 as SGHAT and CDR2 as FQNNGV. The CDR3 has 16 residues. The CDR3, as DNA: TGTGCCAGCAGCTTGACGGCCAGGGGGCACTTTGAAAAATTGTTTTTT. Translating it yields CASSLTARGHFEKLFF. Looking up the rest from reference TRBV11-2 and TRBJ1-4 gives the full variable domain: EAGVAQSPRYKIIEKRQSVAFWCNPISGHATLYWYQQILGQGPKLLIQFQNNGVVDDSQLPKDRFSAERLKGVDSTLKIQPAKLEDSAVYLCASSLTARGHFEKLFFGSGTQLSVL.

This clonotype was detected a few times. V and J are TRBV27 and TRBJ2-3; tentatively, D is TRBD1 (6 bases). The CDR3 spans 13 residues. Trimming removed 6 bases from V and 8 bases from J, with 15 bases in between. Per the germline V gene, CDR1 is MNHEY and CDR2 is SMNVEV (reference sequence). The CDR3 loop is CASSFPGVSTQYF. The CDR3 DNA is TGTGCCAGCAGCTTCCCAGGGGTCAGTACGCAGTATTTT.

This clonotype was detected a few times. This chain joins TRBV12-3 or TRBV12-4 and TRBJ2-5, with 9 bases matching TRBD2. CDR3 length equals 18 residues. The trim removed 5 bases at V and 0 bases at J, leaving 13 bases unmatched. This CDR3 reads CASSIVSGRPGYQETQYF. In DNA, the CDR3 is TGTGCCAGCAGTATAGTGAGCGGGAGGCCGGGGTACCAAGAGACCCAGTACTTC.

J is TRBJ1-1 and V is TRBV4-2; D gene unclear. Germline CDR1 reads LGHNA; CDR2 reads YNFKEQ. Trimming pared 4 bases from V and 5 bases from J, leaving 23 bases between. The CDR3 has 17 residues. CDR3 protein: CASSPEQSRPGGTEAFF. The CDR3 coding sequence is TGTGCCAGCAGCCCAGAGCAGTCGAGGCCCGGCGGGACTGAAGCTTTCTTT.

The chain employs TRBV4-2 and TRBJ1-2; no firm D call. CDR1 is LGHNA and CDR2 is YNFKEQ in the germline V gene. V shed 4 bases and J shed 5 bases, with 14 bases lying between them. The CDR3 sequence is 14 residues long. Here the CDR3 reads CASSPRNNPYGYTF. CDR3 bases: TGTGCCAGCAGCCCACGAAACAACCCGTATGGCTACACCTTC.

This clonotype has only a few counts. This rearrangement joins TRBV5-1 to TRBJ1-1; D is undetermined. Between the trimmed V and J ends, which lost 5 bases and 0 bases, there was a span of 8 bases. There are 13 residues in the CDR3. Germline loops: CDR1 SGHRS, CDR2 YFSETQ. In nucleotides, the CDR3 is TGCGCCAGCAGGGGAGTTCTGAACACTGAAGCTTTCTTT. Translating gives CASRGVLNTEAFF.

This clonotype has only a few counts. The CDR3 does not close with the conserved phenylalanine or tryptophan, likely indicating a read error. The chain recombines TRBV27 with TRBJ1-1, with a possible D match to TRBD1 (5 bases). Between the trimmed V and J ends, which lost 4 bases and 4 bases, there was a span of 16 bases. CDR1 and CDR2 (germline): MNHEY, SMNVEV (reference sequence). The length of the CDR3 is 15 residues. In DNA form, the CDR3 reads TGTGCCAGCAGTTGGGGCCAGGGTACGGGCACTGAAGCTTTCCTT. It yields the protein CASSWGQGTGTEAFL.

This clonotype was counted only a few times. The chain joins TRBV20-1 to TRBJ1-6, with 7 bases aligning to TRBD1. The CDR3 has 14 amino acids. The germline V gene encodes CDR1 DFQATT and CDR2 SNEGSKA (reference sequence). Germline trimming cut 0 bases from V and 9 bases from J; bases unmatched to any gene: 5. CDR3 amino acids: CSARDNRGGSPLHF. CDR3 bases: TGCAGTGCTAGAGATAACAGGGGCGGTTCACCCCTCCACTTT.

This clonotype was detected many times. The rearrangement uses TRBV5-1 and TRBJ1-2; the match to TRBD1 covers 9 bases. The CDR3 loop spans 16 amino acids. After removal of 0 bases from V and 4 bases from J, the junction contained 7 bases not matched to a gene. Germline values: CDR1 SGHRS, CDR2 YFSETQ. The CDR3 sequence is CASSLGQGVGGYGYTF. The CDR3 nucleotides read TGCGCCAGCAGCTTGGGACAGGGGGTAGGAGGCTATGGCTACACCTTC.

This clonotype appeared many times. The chain recombines TRBV7-9 with TRBJ1-1, with no clear D. In germline, CDR1 is SEHNR, CDR2 FQNEAQ (reference sequence). The V end was cut by 6 bases, the J end by 4 bases, with 15 bases between. The length of the CDR3 is 14 residues. The CDR3 DNA reads TGTGCCAGCAGATTCGACTTTCAAGGCACTGAAGCTTTCTTT. Translated: CASRFDFQGTEAFF.

The chain combines TRBV5-6 with TRBJ1-4; D is possibly TRBD1 (5 bases). The CDR3 has 14 amino acids. Deletions cut 4 bases from V and 6 bases from J, with 13 bases between. Germline CDR1 reads SGHDT; CDR2 reads YYEEEE. The CDR3 sequence is CASSTRDVHEKLFF. CDR3 bases: TGTGCCAGCAGCACCCGGGACGTACATGAAAAACTGTTTTTT.

Only a few counts were recorded for this clonotype. V usage is TRBV7-3 and J usage is TRBJ1-1; D gene unclear. Germline V CDR1 and CDR2: SGHTA, FQGTGA. The germline V and J ends were trimmed by 6 bases and 1 base, with 18 bases remaining between them. This CDR3 region has 16 residues. CDR3 sequence: CASRPAPRHTNTEAFF. For the CDR3, the DNA is TGTGCCAGCAGACCTGCCCCTAGACATACGAACACTGAAGCTTTCTTT. Full variable domain (outside the CDR3, taken from reference TRBV7-3 and TRBJ1-1): GAGVSQTPSNKVTEKGKYVELRCDPISGHTALYWYRQSLGQGPEFLIYFQGTGAADDSGLPNDRFFAVRPEGSVSTLKIQRTERGDSAVYLCASRPAPRHTNTEAFFGQGTRLTVV.

In nucleotides, the CDR3 is TGTGCCAGCAGTAACTACCCGGGACAGCGACCCACCTACGAGCAGTACTTC. Protein sequence: CASSNYPGQRPTYEQYF. The chain combines TRBV27 with TRBJ2-7; 7 positions match TRBD1. The germline V gene encodes CDR1 MNHEY and CDR2 SMNVEV (reference sequence). The CDR3 contains 17 residues. Trimming cost V 5 bases and J 2 bases; bases outside gene matches: 15.

There are a few counts of this clonotype. The chain has TRBV28 and TRBJ1-5, with D perhaps TRBD1 (5 bases). CDR1 is MDHEN, CDR2 SYDVKM, per germline. The germline V and J ends were trimmed by 2 bases and 8 bases, with 13 bases remaining between them. The length of the CDR3 is 14 residues. The CDR3 loop reads CASSLRGYGEPQHF. The CDR3, as DNA: TGTGCCAGCAGTTTACGGGGGTACGGGGAGCCCCAGCATTTT.

The gene calls are TRBV2 and TRBJ2-2; 7 positions match TRBD1. The germline V gene has CDR1 SNHLY and CDR2 FYNNEI. V gave up 5 bases and J gave up 0 bases; unmatched junction bases: 3. The CDR3 contains 15 residues. The CDR3 spells CASSRQGPNTGELFF. The CDR3 DNA reads as TGTGCCAGCAGTCGACAGGGCCCGAACACCGGGGAGCTGTTTTTT.

This clonotype has just a few counts. This chain links TRBV30 with TRBJ2-2; D is unresolved. The CDR3 totals 13 residues. The V gene lost 3 bases and the J gene lost 1 base, with 6 bases spanning the gap. The germline V gene has CDR1 GTSNPN and CDR2 SVGIG (reference sequence). DNA for the CDR3: TGTGCCTGGAGAGTACAGAACACCGGGGAGCTGTTTTTT. Protein: CAWRVQNTGELFF.

Only a few counts were recorded for this clonotype. J is TRBJ1-6 and V is TRBV5-1; D remains unclear. Deletions cut 2 bases from V and 3 bases from J, with 6 bases between. The CDR3 is 14 residues long. Germline CDR1 reads SGHRS; CDR2 reads YFSETQ. The CDR3 reads CASSFGDYNSPLHF. DNA of the CDR3: TGCGCCAGCAGCTTCGGAGACTATAATTCACCCCTCCACTTT.

Details on this clonotype: A much more abundant neighbour one base away suggests this may be a read error. This chain links TRBV20-1 with TRBJ2-7; TRBD2 might be the D (5 bases). Between the trimmed V and J ends, which lost 7 bases and 2 bases, there was a span of 15 bases. Germline V gene data show CDR1 as DFQATT and CDR2 as SNEGSKA (reference sequence). This CDR3 is built from 13 residues. CDR3 amino acids: CSVRDSVTYEQYF. CDR3 nucleotides: TGCAGTGTTAGGGATAGCGTAACCTACGAGCAGTACTTC.

At least ten counts were recorded for this clonotype. J is TRBJ1-3 and V is TRBV11-2; tentative D call: TRBD1 (5 bases). The CDR3 spans 15 residues. CDR1 is SGHAT, CDR2 FQNNGV, per germline. Deletions cut 5 bases from V and 5 bases from J, with 16 bases between. The CDR3 protein is CASSPLRDGRNTIYF. CDR3 coding DNA: TGTGCCAGCAGCCCACTCCGGGACGGACGAAACACCATATATTTT.

The DNA of the CDR3 is TGTGCCACCAGTGGTGTCGGTGGGAACACCGGGGAGCTGTTTTTT. Its protein product is CATSGVGGNTGELFF. The V and J genes are TRBV24-1 and TRBJ2-2; no clear D. Germline loops: CDR1 KGHDR, CDR2 SFDVKD. Trimming pared 5 bases from V and 1 base from J, leaving 10 bases between. The CDR3 runs 15 residues.

This clonotype was seen ten or more times. CDR3 DNA sequence: TGTGCCAGCAGCCTCGGACAGGGCTTACTCTACGAGCAGTACTTC. This translates into CASSLGQGLLYEQYF. This chain links TRBV6-1 with TRBJ2-7, with TRBD1 matching over 8 bases. Trimming cost V 6 bases and J 3 bases; bases outside gene matches: 10. There are 15 residues in the CDR3. Germline V lookup: CDR1 MNHNS, CDR2 SASEGT.